This TCR beta chain was captured by sequencing in a study of T cell responses to AZD1222 COVID-19 vaccine. Turning to this clone: Antigen unknown.

Sequenced by immunoSEQ multiplex PCR; TCRdb stores in-frame clones only, minus some. The data contain 200,000 or so clones, about nine tenths of them singletons. Study observations and caveats: Clonal diversity may have been underestimated in mostly white British donors. Just a handful of AZD1222 recipients tested seropositive at baseline. Nearly half of unique spike-specific TCRs reportedly avoided B.1.351 and B.1.1.7 mutated regions.

This receptor was identified in an adult in good health. The source was peripheral blood, collected on day 0 of AZD1222 vaccination.

CDR3 nucleotide sequence: TGTGCCAGCAGCTTGGTCGTGTTGGGGCGGGTGCAGTTCTTC. Residues: CASSLVVLGRVQFF. V is TRBV7-2 and J is TRBJ2-1, with D possibly called TRBD1 or TRBD2 (5 bases each). Germline V CDR1 and CDR2: SGHTA, FQGNSA. The CDR3 has 14 residues. V lost 3 bases, J lost 12 bases, and 18 bases lay in between. The whole variable domain, remainder taken from reference TRBV7-2 and TRBJ2-1, is GAGVSQSPSNKVTEKGKDVELRCDPISGHTALYWYRQSLGQGLEFLIYFQGNSAPDKSGLPSDRFSAERTGGSVSTLTIQRTQQEDSAVYLCASSLVVLGRVQFFGPGTRLTVL.